This T cell receptor beta chain comes out of a study of response to subunit inactivated influenza vaccine. With 7 bases removed from V and 8 bases from J, the gap between germline ends came to 14 bases. Germline CDR1 reads MNHNS; CDR2 reads SASEGT. The CDR3 extends over 13 amino acids. MiXCR, applied by TCRdb to the RT-PCR reads, yields one record per CDR3 protein. This table has about 500,000 distinct CDR3 sequences, approximately 15% appearing once. This clonotype was sampled from a man aged 50 to 69 who received an inactivated influenza vaccine. V gene TRBV6-1 combines with J gene TRBJ1-4; D possibly corresponds to TRBD1 (6 bases). Here the sequenced sample was CD4+ T cells sorted from PBMCs, taken approximately 25 months after vaccination. In DNA, the CDR3 is TGTGCCAGCAAAAGGACAGCTCTGGAAAAACTGTTTTTT. This sequence encodes CASKRTALEKLFF.